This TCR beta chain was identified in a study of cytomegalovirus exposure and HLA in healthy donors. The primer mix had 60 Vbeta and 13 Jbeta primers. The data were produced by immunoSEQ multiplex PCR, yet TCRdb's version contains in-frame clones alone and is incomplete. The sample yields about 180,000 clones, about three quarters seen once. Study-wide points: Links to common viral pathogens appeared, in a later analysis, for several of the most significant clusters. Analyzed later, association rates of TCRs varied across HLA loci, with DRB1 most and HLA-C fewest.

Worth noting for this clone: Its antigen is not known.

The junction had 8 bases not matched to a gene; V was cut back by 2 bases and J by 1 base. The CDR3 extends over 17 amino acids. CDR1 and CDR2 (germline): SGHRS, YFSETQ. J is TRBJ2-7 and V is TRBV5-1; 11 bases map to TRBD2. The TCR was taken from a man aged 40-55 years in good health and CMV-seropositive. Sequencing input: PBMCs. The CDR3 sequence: CASSFGPGTSGSYEQYF. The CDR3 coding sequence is TGCGCCAGCAGCTTTGGGCCAGGGACTAGCGGATCCTACGAGCAGTACTTC. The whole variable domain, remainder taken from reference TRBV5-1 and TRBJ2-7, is KAGVTQTPRYLIKTRGQQVTLSCSPISGHRSVSWYQQTPGQGLQFLFEYFSETQRNKGNFPGRFSGRQFSNSRSEMNVSTLELGDSALYLCASSFGPGTSGSYEQYFGPGTRLTVT.